This entry is about one T cell receptor (beta chain). The antigen remains unidentified. This sample is drawn from a study of post-analysis software for immune sequencing data. The V segment lost 4 bases and the J segment 5 bases; nucleotides outside the gene matches: 5. The germline CDR1 and CDR2 sequences are SGHRS and YFSETQ. CDR3 length equals 15 residues. Carried by the TCR beta cDNA libraries were unique molecular identifiers. Each CDR3 protein gets one entry after TCRdb re-called the PCR reads with MiXCR. The repertoire has 380,000 or so distinct CDR3 sequences, less than 40% of them found once; the top ten carry 10% to 15%. Study-wide findings and caveats: Samples from a shared batch, those prepared together, strongly co-clustered by F measure. About five TRBV segments, including TRBV5-6, TRBV5-1 and TRBV20-1, were more frequent in patients than controls. Significantly decreased normalized Chao1 diversity was recorded for multiple sclerosis patients relative to controls.

J is TRBJ2-1 and V is TRBV5-1; TRBD2 aligns across 11 bases. The TCR was taken from a girl between 5 and 17 years old with multiple sclerosis. Sequenced input: blood. DNA for the CDR3: TGCGCCAGCAGCCCTGTAGCGGGGGGGCACAATGAGCAGTTCTTC. Amino acids: CASSPVAGGHNEQFF.